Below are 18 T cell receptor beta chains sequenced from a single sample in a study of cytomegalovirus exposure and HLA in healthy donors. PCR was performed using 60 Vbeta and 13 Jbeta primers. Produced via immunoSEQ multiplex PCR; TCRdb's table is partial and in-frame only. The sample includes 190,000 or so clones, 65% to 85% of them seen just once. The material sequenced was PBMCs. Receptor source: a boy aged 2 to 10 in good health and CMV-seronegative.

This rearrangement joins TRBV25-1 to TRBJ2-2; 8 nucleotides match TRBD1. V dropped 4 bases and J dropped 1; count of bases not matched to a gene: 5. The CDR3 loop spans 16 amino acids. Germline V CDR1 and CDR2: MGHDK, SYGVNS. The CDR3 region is CASSASDRGNTGELFF. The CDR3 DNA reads TGTGCCAGCAGTGCCTCTGACAGGGGGAACACCGGGGAGCTGTTTTTT. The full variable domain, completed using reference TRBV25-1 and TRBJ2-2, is EADIYQTPRYLVIGTGKKITLECSQTMGHDKMYWYQQDPGMELHLIHYSYGVNSTEKGDLSSESTVSRIRTEHFPLTLESARPSHTSQYLCASSASDRGNTGELFFGEGSRLTVL.

The CDR3 protein is CASSLVRNTEAFF. The CDR3 bases are TGTGCCAGCAGTTTAGTCCGGAACACTGAAGCTTTCTTT. The J gene is TRBJ1-1, the V gene TRBV28; D unclear. This CDR3 is built from 13 residues. V lost 2 bases to trimming and J lost 1 base, with 5 bases between them. Germline V CDR1 and CDR2: MDHEN, SYDVKM.

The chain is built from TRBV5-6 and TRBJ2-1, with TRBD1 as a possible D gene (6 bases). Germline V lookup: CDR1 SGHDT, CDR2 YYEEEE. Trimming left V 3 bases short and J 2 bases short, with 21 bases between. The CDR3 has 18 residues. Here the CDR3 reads CASSSRVRGMGTYNEQFF. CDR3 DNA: TGTGCCAGCAGCTCCCGCGTAAGGGGGATGGGGACCTACAATGAGCAGTTCTTC.

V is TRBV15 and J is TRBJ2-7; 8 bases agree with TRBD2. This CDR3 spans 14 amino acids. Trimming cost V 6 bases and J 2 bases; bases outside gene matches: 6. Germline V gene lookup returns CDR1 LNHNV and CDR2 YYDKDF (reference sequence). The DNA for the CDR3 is TGTGCCACCAGTCTGGCGGGGGGTACCTACGAGCAGTACTTC. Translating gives CATSLAGGTYEQYF.

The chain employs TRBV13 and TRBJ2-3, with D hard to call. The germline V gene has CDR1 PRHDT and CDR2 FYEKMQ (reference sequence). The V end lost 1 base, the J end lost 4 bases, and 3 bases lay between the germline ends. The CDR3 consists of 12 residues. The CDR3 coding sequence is TGTGCCAGCAGCTTAGCCGCAGATACGCAGTATTTT. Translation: CASSLAADTQYF.

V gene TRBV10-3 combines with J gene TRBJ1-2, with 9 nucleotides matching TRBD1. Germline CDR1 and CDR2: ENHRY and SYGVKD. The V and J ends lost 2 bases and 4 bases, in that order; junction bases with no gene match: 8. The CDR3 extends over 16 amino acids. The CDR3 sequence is CAISETPGQGIYGYTF. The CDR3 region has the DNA TGTGCCATCAGTGAGACCCCGGGACAGGGTATCTATGGCTACACCTTC.

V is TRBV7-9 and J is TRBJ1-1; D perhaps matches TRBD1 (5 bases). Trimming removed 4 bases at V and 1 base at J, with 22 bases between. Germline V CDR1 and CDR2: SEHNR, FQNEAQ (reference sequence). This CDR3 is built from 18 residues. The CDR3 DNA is TGTGCCAGCAGCTCACTCAAGGCCCTCCTCGGGGGGAACACTGAAGCTTTCTTT. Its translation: CASSSLKALLGGNTEAFF. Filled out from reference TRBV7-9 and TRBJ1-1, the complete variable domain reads DTGVSQNPRHKITKRGQNVTFRCDPISEHNRLYWYRQTLGQGPEFLTYFQNEAQLEKSRLLSDRFSAERPKGSFSTLEIQRTEQGDSAMYLCASSSLKALLGGNTEAFFGQGTRLTVV.

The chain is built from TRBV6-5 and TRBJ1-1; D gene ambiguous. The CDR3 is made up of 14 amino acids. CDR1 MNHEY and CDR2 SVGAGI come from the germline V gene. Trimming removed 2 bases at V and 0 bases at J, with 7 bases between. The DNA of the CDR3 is TGTGCCAGCAGTTACCAGGACTTGAACACTGAAGCTTTCTTT. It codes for CASSYQDLNTEAFF.

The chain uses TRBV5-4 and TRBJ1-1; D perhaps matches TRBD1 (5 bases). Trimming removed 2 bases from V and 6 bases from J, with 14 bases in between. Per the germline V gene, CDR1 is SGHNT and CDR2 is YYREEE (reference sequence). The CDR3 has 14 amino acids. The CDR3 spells CASSFGGEGSEAFF. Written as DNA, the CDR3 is TGTGCCAGCAGCTTTGGCGGGGAGGGGTCTGAAGCTTTCTTT.

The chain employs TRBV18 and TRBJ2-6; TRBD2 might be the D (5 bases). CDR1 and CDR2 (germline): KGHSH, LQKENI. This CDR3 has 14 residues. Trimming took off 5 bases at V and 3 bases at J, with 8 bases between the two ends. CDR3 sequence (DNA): TGTGCCAGCTCAGATCGGGATGGGGCCAACGTCCTGACTTTC. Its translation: CASSDRDGANVLTF. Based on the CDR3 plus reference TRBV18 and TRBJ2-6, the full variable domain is NAGVMQNPRHLVRRRGQEARLRCSPMKGHSHVYWYRQLPEEGLKFMVYLQKENIIDESGMPKERFSAEFPKEGPSILRIQQVVRGDSAAYFCASSDRDGANVLTFGAGSRLTVL.

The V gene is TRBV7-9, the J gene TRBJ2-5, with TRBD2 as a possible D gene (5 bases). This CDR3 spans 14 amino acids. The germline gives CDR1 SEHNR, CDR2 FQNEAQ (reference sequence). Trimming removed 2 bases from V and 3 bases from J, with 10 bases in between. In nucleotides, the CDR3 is TGTGCCAGCAGCTTACTGTCAGCGGAAGAGACCCAGTACTTC. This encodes CASSLLSAEETQYF.

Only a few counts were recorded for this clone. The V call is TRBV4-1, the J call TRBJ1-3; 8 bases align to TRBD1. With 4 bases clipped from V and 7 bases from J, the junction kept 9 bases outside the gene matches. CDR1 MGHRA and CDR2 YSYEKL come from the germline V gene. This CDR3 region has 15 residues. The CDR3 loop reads CASSRDRGRSNTIYF. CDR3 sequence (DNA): TGCGCCAGCAGCCGAGACAGGGGCAGATCGAACACCATATATTTT.

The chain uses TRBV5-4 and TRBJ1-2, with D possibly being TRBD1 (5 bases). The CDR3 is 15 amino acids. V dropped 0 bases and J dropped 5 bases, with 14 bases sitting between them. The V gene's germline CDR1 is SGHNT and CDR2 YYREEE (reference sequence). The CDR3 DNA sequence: TGTGCCAGCAGCTTGGCCTATCAGGGCGGTTATGGCTACACCTTC. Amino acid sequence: CASSLAYQGGYGYTF.

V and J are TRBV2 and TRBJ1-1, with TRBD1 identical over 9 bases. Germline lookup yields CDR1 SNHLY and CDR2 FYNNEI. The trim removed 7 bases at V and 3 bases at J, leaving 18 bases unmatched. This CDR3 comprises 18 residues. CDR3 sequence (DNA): TGTGCCAGCAAGGAGAGGGACAGGGTTAGGACGTGGGACACTGAAGCTTTCTTT. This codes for CASKERDRVRTWDTEAFF. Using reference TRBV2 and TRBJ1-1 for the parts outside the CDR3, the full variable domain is EPEVTQTPSHQVTQMGQEVILRCVPISNHLYFYWYRQILGQKVEFLVSFYNNEISEKSEIFDDQFSVERPDGSNFTLKIRSTKLEDSAMYFCASKERDRVRTWDTEAFFGQGTRLTVV.

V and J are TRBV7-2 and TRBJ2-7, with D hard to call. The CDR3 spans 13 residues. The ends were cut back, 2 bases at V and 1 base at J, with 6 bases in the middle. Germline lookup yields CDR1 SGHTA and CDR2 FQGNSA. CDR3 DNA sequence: TGTGCCAGCAGCTTACGCCGGTCCTACGAGCAGTACTTC. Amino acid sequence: CASSLRRSYEQYF.

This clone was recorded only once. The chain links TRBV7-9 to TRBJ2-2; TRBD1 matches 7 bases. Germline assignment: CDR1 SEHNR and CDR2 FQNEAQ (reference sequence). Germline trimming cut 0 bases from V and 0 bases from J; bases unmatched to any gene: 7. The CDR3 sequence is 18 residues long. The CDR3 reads CASSLAGDSLANTGELFF. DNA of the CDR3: TGTGCCAGCAGCTTAGCTGGGGACAGTCTCGCGAACACCGGGGAGCTGTTTTTT.

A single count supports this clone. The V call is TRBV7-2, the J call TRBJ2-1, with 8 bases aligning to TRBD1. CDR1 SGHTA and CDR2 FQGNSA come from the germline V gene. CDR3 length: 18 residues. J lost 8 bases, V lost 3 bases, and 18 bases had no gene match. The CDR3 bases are TGTGCCAGCAGCTTGCTATCTAGGGGCAGGGGGCTCAGGGATGAGCAGTTCTTC. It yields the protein CASSLLSRGRGLRDEQFF.

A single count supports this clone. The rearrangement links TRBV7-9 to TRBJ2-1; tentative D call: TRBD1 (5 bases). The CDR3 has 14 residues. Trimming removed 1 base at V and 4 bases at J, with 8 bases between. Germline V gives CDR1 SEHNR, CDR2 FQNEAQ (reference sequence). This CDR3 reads CASSLGQLYNEQFF. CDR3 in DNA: TGTGCCAGCAGCTTAGGACAGCTATACAATGAGCAGTTCTTC.